The clone carrying this T cell receptor (beta chain) was found once. Its cognate antigen is unknown. This CDR3 comprises 12 residues. Trimming cost V 4 bases and J 4 bases; bases outside gene matches: 2. CDR1 and CDR2 from the germline V gene are SGHDT and YYEEEE. The data originate from a study of cytomegalovirus exposure and HLA in healthy donors. Nominal health characterized the donors when sampled, though unrecorded immune exposures were likely. The PCR contained 60 Vbeta and 13 Jbeta primers. The assay was immunoSEQ multiplex PCR, and TCRdb's table has in-frame clones only and misses some. The sample has more than 150,000 clones; 80% to 90% are singletons. Study outcomes and limitations: HLA restriction was apparent for most CMV-associated TCR beta chains in a later analysis. Later analysis placed DRB1 highest and HLA-C lowest in TCR association rates, which differed by HLA locus.

This clonotype originated in a young man in good health and CMV-seropositive. Material for sequencing was PBMCs. V and J are TRBV5-6 and TRBJ2-7, with 7 bases that match TRBD1. The CDR3 bases are TGTGCCAGCAGCCAGGACAGGTACGAGCAGTACTTC. As protein: CASSQDRYEQYF.